This entry lists 2 T cell receptor beta chains sequenced from one sample in a study of blood T cell repertoires in COVID-19 (dated by TCRdb to the early 2020s). The library was obtained by the immunoSEQ multiplex PCR assay. TCRdb's version of the immuneACCESS table is confined to in-frame rearrangements and falls short of the full clone set. An unresolved V gene accounts for under half of the shortfall where checked; the remainder is of unknown origin. Within this sample are 300,000 to 400,000 clones, with 85% to 90% of them counted one time only. 1% of the sample goes to the ten largest clones. What was sequenced was PBMCs or T cells enriched from blood (not recorded which). These receptors were obtained from a man between 18 and 35 years old who had recovered from COVID-19.

This clone was detected only once. V usage is TRBV20-1 and J usage is TRBJ2-5; D is unresolved. V lost 6 bases, J lost 4 bases, and 6 bases lay in between. The CDR3 covers 10 residues. Germline V gives CDR1 DFQATT, CDR2 SNEGSKA (reference sequence). CDR3 sequence: CSATRETQYF. CDR3 DNA: TGCAGTGCAACCAGAGAGACCCAGTACTTC.

The J gene is TRBJ1-2, the V gene TRBV5-6; TRBD1 matches at 7 bases. Germline V gene lookup returns CDR1 SGHDT and CDR2 YYEEEE. Trimming removed 4 bases from V and 4 bases from J; junction bases left unmatched: 10. CDR3 size: 15 residues. Here the CDR3 reads CASSLGQLEFYGYTF. The CDR3 DNA follows: TGTGCCAGCAGCCTGGGACAGCTCGAGTTCTATGGCTACACCTTC.